These 10 T cell receptor beta chains were sequenced from one sample in a study of a mutant IDH1 vaccine in newly diagnosed glioma. Assay used: immunoSEQ multiplex PCR; TCRdb lists only in-frame clones, some missing. This table has approximately 41,000 clones, approximately 90% appearing once. Their cognate antigens are unknown. Documented time point: week 23, last vaccination. Every single dose of the vaccine, 300 ug of mutant IDH1 20-mer peptide, came with topical imiquimod. The specimen comprised PBMCs, sampled from a glioma patient whose treatment included an IDH1 peptide vaccine. The receptors come from a man aged 50 or older with glioma.

V is TRBV16 and J is TRBJ1-5; D is unclear. V was shortened by 0 bases and J by 1 base, with 7 bases between the two germline ends. Per germline, CDR1 KGHSY and CDR2 FQNENV. CDR3 size: 15 residues. The CDR3 loop reads CASSQSRGSNQPQHF. In nucleotides, the CDR3 is TGTGCCAGCAGCCAATCAAGAGGGAGCAATCAGCCCCAGCATTTT.

The V call is TRBV18, the J call TRBJ2-2; D assignment may be TRBD1 or TRBD2 (5 bases each). The ends were cut back, 5 bases at V and 1 base at J, with 14 bases in the middle. CDR3 length: 16 residues. The germline V gene has CDR1 KGHSH and CDR2 LQKENI. CDR3: CASSSTGTVNTGELFF. The CDR3 DNA is TGTGCCAGCTCATCTACCGGGACGGTGAACACCGGGGAGCTGTTTTTT.

The CDR3 here is CATSRAGGDQPQHF. CDR3 coding DNA: TGTGCCACCAGCAGAGCAGGGGGGGATCAGCCCCAGCATTTT. V is TRBV15 and J is TRBJ1-5; 7 bases line up with TRBD1. CDR3 length: 14 amino acids. CDR1 and CDR2 (germline): LNHNV, YYDKDF (reference sequence). After removal of 1 base from V and 5 bases from J, the junction contained 2 bases not matched to a gene. The full variable domain, its missing parts supplied by reference TRBV15 and TRBJ1-5, is DAMVIQNPRYQVTQFGKPVTLSCSQTLNHNVMYWYQQKSSQAPKLLFHYYDKDFNNEADTPDNFQSRRPNTSFCFLDIRSPGLGDTAMYLCATSRAGGDQPQHFGDGTRLSIL.

This clone has just one count. The V gene is TRBV2, the J gene TRBJ2-5, with 8 bases matching TRBD2. V lost 3 bases, J lost 5 bases, and 5 bases stayed unmatched. Germline assignment: CDR1 SNHLY and CDR2 FYNNEI. This CDR3 has 14 residues. The CDR3 here is CASSDGRAGETQYF. As DNA, the CDR3 is TGTGCCAGCAGTGACGGGAGGGCGGGGGAGACCCAGTACTTC.

The V gene is TRBV29-1, the J gene TRBJ2-5; D uncertain. Trimming removed 2 bases at V and 5 bases at J, with 9 bases between. The CDR3 is made up of 12 amino acids. Germline lookup yields CDR1 SQVTM and CDR2 ANQGSEA. The CDR3 loop reads CSVESGWETQYF. The CDR3 DNA reads as TGCAGCGTTGAAAGTGGATGGGAGACCCAGTACTTC. The variable domain in full, with the rest retrieved from reference TRBV29-1 and TRBJ2-5, is SAVISQKPSRDICQRGTSLTIQCQVDSQVTMMFWYRQQPGQSLTLIATANQGSEATYESGFVIDKFPISRPNLTFSTLTVSNMSPEDSSIYLCSVESGWETQYFGPGTRLLVL.

This chain links TRBV18 with TRBJ2-1; D is possibly TRBD1 (5 bases). V lost 0 bases to trimming and J lost 2 bases, with 8 bases between them. Germline loops: CDR1 KGHSH, CDR2 LQKENI. This CDR3 is built from 15 residues. The CDR3 loop reads CASSPPGRPYNEQFF. The DNA for the CDR3 is TGTGCCAGCTCACCACCGGGGCGCCCCTACAATGAGCAGTTCTTC.

This chain joins TRBV29-1 and TRBJ1-4, with D possibly being TRBD1 (6 bases). V dropped 0 bases and J dropped 0 bases, with 14 bases sitting between them. The CDR3 consists of 17 residues. Per the germline V gene, CDR1 is SQVTM and CDR2 is ANQGSEA. As DNA, the CDR3 is TGCAGCGTTGAAGACCGGACAGAACCGTCAACTAATGAAAAACTGTTTTTT. Residues: CSVEDRTEPSTNEKLFF. The complete variable domain, with remaining parts taken from reference TRBV29-1 and TRBJ1-4, reads SAVISQKPSRDICQRGTSLTIQCQVDSQVTMMFWYRQQPGQSLTLIATANQGSEATYESGFVIDKFPISRPNLTFSTLTVSNMSPEDSSIYLCSVEDRTEPSTNEKLFFGSGTQLSVL.

The V gene is TRBV30, the J gene TRBJ2-7; 8 bases fit TRBD2. Germline loops: CDR1 GTSNPN, CDR2 SVGIG (reference sequence). The CDR3 is 13 residues long. Trimming cost V 7 bases and J 3 bases; bases outside gene matches: 8. The CDR3 nucleotides are TGTGCCTATCGCGGTAGCGGGAACTACGAGCAGTACTTC. It yields the protein CAYRGSGNYEQYF.

The chain recombines TRBV7-3 with TRBJ2-2; TRBD2 aligns across 8 bases. The V segment lost 5 bases and the J segment 4 bases; nucleotides outside the gene matches: 6. From germline, CDR1 is SGHTA and CDR2 FQGTGA. This CDR3 has 15 residues. CDR3 protein: CASSLRGGSTGELFF. The CDR3, as DNA: TGTGCCAGCAGCCTTCGGGGGGGGAGCACCGGGGAGCTGTTTTTT.

J is TRBJ1-4 and V is TRBV4-3; D remains unclear. This CDR3 has 15 amino acids. Germline loops: CDR1 LGHNA, CDR2 YSLEER. With 0 bases removed from V and 7 bases from J, the gap between germline ends came to 12 bases. CDR3 DNA sequence: TGCGCCAGCAGCCAAGAGGGAGGGAAGGGTGAAAAACTGTTTTTT. Translated, it gives CASSQEGGKGEKLFF.